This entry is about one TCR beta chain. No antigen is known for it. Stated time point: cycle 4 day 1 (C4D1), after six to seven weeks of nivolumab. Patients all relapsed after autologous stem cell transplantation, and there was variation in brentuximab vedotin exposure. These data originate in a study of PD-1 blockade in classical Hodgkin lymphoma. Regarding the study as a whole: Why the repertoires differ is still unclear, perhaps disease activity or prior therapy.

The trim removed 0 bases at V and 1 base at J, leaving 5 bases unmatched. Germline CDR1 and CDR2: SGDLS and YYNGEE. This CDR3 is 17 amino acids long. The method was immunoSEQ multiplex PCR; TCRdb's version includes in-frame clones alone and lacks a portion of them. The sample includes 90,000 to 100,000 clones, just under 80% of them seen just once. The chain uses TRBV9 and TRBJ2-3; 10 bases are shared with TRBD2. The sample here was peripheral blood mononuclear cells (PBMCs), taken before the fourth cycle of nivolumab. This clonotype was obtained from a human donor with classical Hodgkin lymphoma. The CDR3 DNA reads TGTGCCAGCAGCGTAGTGGCCCTAGCGGGGGGCACAGATACGCAGTATTTT. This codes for CASSVVALAGGTDTQYF. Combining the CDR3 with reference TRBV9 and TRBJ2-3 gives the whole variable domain DSGVTQTPKHLITATGQRVTLRCSPRSGDLSVYWYQQSLDQGLQFLIQYYNGEERAKGNILERFSAQQFPDLHSELNLSSLELGDSALYFCASSVVALAGGTDTQYFGPGTRLTVL.